This paragraph covers one T cell receptor (beta chain) sequence. The antigen it binds to is not known. This may come from a read error, since a much larger clone is one base off. The time point label here, explained by the study, means: persistent/refractory GD, antithyroid drugs over 5 years with positive TRAb. For both TCR sequencing and RNA sequencing, RNA was extracted from PBMCs using TRIzol. The diagnosis of Graves' disease was made according to American Thyroid Association guidelines. Recruitment of patients was carried out at an endocrinology department in Xi'an, China. Each patient gave 8.5 to 9.5 milliliters of peripheral blood, collected in an EDTA anticoagulant tube. Ficoll Paque Plus density gradient separation was used to isolate PBMCs, and no further T cell sorting was done. RNA quality was checked with an Agilent 2100 Bioanalyzer and agarose gel, and concentration with a NanoDrop 2000.

This record comes from a study of regulatory T cells in long-lasting Graves disease (dated by TCRdb to the early 2020s). At the level of the whole study: Persistent Graves' disease was defined as antithyroid drug treatment for over 5 years with persistently positive TSH receptor autoantibodies. This study used TCR sequencing and RNA sequencing of peripheral blood to compare persistent Graves' disease patients against newly diagnosed Graves' disease patients. The study was conducted in China and was registered as a clinical trial. A total of roughly 35 samples underwent TCR sequencing, from around 13 patients with persistent Graves' disease and some 20 patients with newly diagnosed Graves' disease. Persistent Graves' disease patients in the clinical cohort had taken antithyroid drugs for 9.5 to 13 years on average. Study-wide conclusions, independent of this receptor: Peripheral blood alone was examined, since thyroid tissue, which constituted the primary lesion, could not be accessed. Lower TCR Shannon entropy and fewer highly expanded clones were observed in persistent Graves' disease patients than in newly diagnosed patients, which suggested clonal expansion. A larger number of public clonotypes was shared among persistent patients (under 3,000) than among newly diagnosed patients (approximately 1,000). Persistent disease showed preferential use of TRBV28, TRBJ1-2 and TRBJ2-5, whereas newly diagnosed disease favored TRBV20-1 and TRBJ2-1. Only the TCR beta chain was sequenced and analyzed. As a limitation, the authors acknowledged that the small sample size may reduce accuracy.

CDR1 and CDR2, per the germline V gene, are SGHAT and FQNNGV. From the cysteine up to the phenylalanine, the CDR3 has a length of 14 residues. The CDR3 DNA has 42 bases and is translated from base 1. The library was produced with multiplex PCR. The listed sequencing device is Illumina HiSeq 4000. CDR3 regions were amplified by Arm-PCR with iRepertoire HTBI primers to construct TCR beta libraries. Gel purification was performed on PCR products prior to sequencing. The authors' pipeline ran thus. A total of fewer than 65 TRBV and 14 TRBJ segments were identified across samples and were used for gene usage analysis of CDR3 amino acid clonotypes. COPE and FqMerger were used to merge the filtered high-quality paired reads into contigs. BLAST was used to align contigs to the IMGT TRBV, TRBD and TRBJ reference genes, and CDR3 was defined following IMGT. Clonotypes above 0.1% frequency were classified as highly expanded clones. Shannon entropy was used to measure repertoire diversity, and the Gini coefficient was used to measure V-J evenness. Public clonotypes were defined as clonotypes shared by more than one individual. TCRdb ran its own pipeline on the public reads, namely fastp trimming at Q25 and MiXCR clone calling, and kept in-frame beta chains. Rows with a matching CDR3 protein are joined into one entry that keeps the most common DNA and genes. The V and J calls, along with clone size, are taken from TCRdb and not from the paper's own processing. The sample has hundreds of thousands of distinct CDR3 sequences on record, less than 25% of them singletons. About 8.3% of the sample belongs to the ten largest clones.

The sequence came from a female donor with Graves disease. This sequence uses TRBV11-2 and TRBJ1-2; a weak D assignment points to TRBD1 (6 bases agree). Sequencing used peripheral blood mononuclear cells (PBMCs), obtained when the disease was refractory, from a patient treated with antithyroid drugs. This receptor carries the CDR3 CASSLTQGTYGYAF. The DNA sequence follows: TGTGCCAGCAGCTTAACTCAGGGGACCTATGGCTACGCCTTC.